The clone carrying this T cell receptor beta chain was seen only once. The antigen remains unidentified. This sample is part of a study of cytomegalovirus exposure and HLA in healthy donors. There are 15 residues in the CDR3. The V end lost 3 bases, the J end lost 8 bases, and 17 bases lay between the germline ends. The V gene's germline CDR1 is SGHDN and CDR2 FVKESK. Study-wide points: Among CMV-associated TCR beta chains, most appeared HLA-restricted in a later analysis. A likely sequencing artifact accounted for one observed cluster of highly shared sequence variants.

Those who donated were healthy bone marrow donors. The study ran its PCR with 60 Vbeta and 13 Jbeta primers. The protocol was immunoSEQ multiplex PCR, while the TCRdb copy is restricted to in-frame clones and leaves out a portion. The profile covers about 40,000 clones, with around 60% appearing a single time and about 12% taken by the ten largest. Source material: PBMCs. This chain joins TRBV14 and TRBJ2-1; the D is unclear. The clonotype comes from a man aged 60-69 years in good health and CMV-seropositive. The CDR3, as DNA: TGTGCCAGCAGCCACCTGCGAGAGGTTGTTCATGAGCAGTTCTTC. This codes for CASSHLREVVHEQFF.